This is a list of T cell receptor beta chains from one sample in a study of cytomegalovirus exposure and HLA in healthy donors. Assay: immunoSEQ multiplex PCR; the TCRdb copy retains only in-frame clones and omits some. The sample yields roughly 180,000 clones, about 9% seen once. The sample taken for sequencing was PBMCs. Every receptor here comes from a woman in her twenties or thirties in good health and CMV-seropositive. CDR3s include the opening cysteine and the closing phenylalanine or tryptophan. D genes are given only for firm matches. Size is omitted from some rows. Given values are once, few, many or a class for expanded clones.

CDR3 DNA: TGTGCCAGCAGCCTAACAGGCGGCTCTGGAAACACCATATATTTT
CDR3 protein: CASSLTGGSGNTIYF
D gene: .
J gene: TRBJ1-3
clone size: .
V gene: TRBV7-2

CDR3 DNA: TGTGCCAGCTCACTCGACAGGGGCAATCAGCCCCAGCATTTT
CDR3 protein: CASSLDRGNQPQHF
D gene: TRBD1
J gene: TRBJ1-5
clone size: few
V gene: TRBV18

CDR3 DNA: TGTGCCAGCAGTTTATGGAGGGGTGAGACCCAGTACTTC
CDR3 protein: CASSLWRGETQYF
D gene: .
J gene: TRBJ2-5
clone size: .
V gene: TRBV27

CDR3 DNA: TGTGCCAGCAGTGAGGGCAGGGGAATGGGGGAGCAGTACTTC
CDR3 protein: CASSEGRGMGEQYF
D gene: .
J gene: TRBJ2-7
clone size: few
V gene: TRBV2

CDR3 DNA: TGTGCCAGCAGTTTACCAGGGGGGTACGAGCAGTACTTC
CDR3 protein: CASSLPGGYEQYF
D gene: .
J gene: TRBJ2-7
clone size: .
V gene: TRBV27

CDR3 DNA: TGTGCCAGCTCACCACGGGAGGGAAGCACAGATACGCAGTATTTT
CDR3 protein: CASSPREGSTDTQYF
D gene: TRBD2
J gene: TRBJ2-3
clone size: .
V gene: TRBV18

CDR3 DNA: TGTGCCAGCAGCACCTGGGGCAGGGGGAGGGAGACCCAGTACTTC
CDR3 protein: CASSTWGRGRETQYF
D gene: .
J gene: TRBJ2-5
clone size: few
V gene: TRBV5-4

CDR3 DNA: TGTGCCAGCACCGCAGCGGGGACAGGGAGAAACACCATATATTTT
CDR3 protein: CASTAAGTGRNTIYF
D gene: TRBD1
J gene: TRBJ1-3
clone size: few
V gene: TRBV6-5

CDR3 DNA: TGCGCCAGCAGCCCCGGAGTCAGGGCCTACGAGCAGTACTTC
CDR3 protein: CASSPGVRAYEQYF
D gene: .
J gene: TRBJ2-7
clone size: .
V gene: TRBV5-1

CDR3 DNA: TGTGCCAGCGGAGGGAGAGCGGACCGCTACGAGCAGTACTTC
CDR3 protein: CASGGRADRYEQYF
D gene: .
J gene: TRBJ2-7
clone size: few
V gene: TRBV6-5

CDR3 DNA: TGTGCCAGCTCACCAGGCACAGGGGGCGGCAACACCGGGGAGCTGTTTTTT
CDR3 protein: CASSPGTGGGNTGELFF
D gene: TRBD1
J gene: TRBJ2-2
clone size: few
V gene: TRBV18

CDR3 DNA: TGTGCCAGCACCCTTCGGACAGCTTACGAGCAGTACTTC
CDR3 protein: CASTLRTAYEQYF
D gene: .
J gene: TRBJ2-7
clone size: .
V gene: TRBV5-5

CDR3 DNA: TGCGCCAGCAGCCAAGCCGCGGGACAGGGGAGCAATCAGCCCCAGCATTTT
CDR3 protein: CASSQAAGQGSNQPQHF
D gene: TRBD1
J gene: TRBJ1-5
clone size: .
V gene: TRBV4-1

CDR3 DNA: TGTGCCAGCAGCCACCCGGACAGGGCCATTCCTCAAGAGACCCAGTACTTC
CDR3 protein: CASSHPDRAIPQETQYF
D gene: TRBD1
J gene: TRBJ2-5
clone size: .
V gene: TRBV4-2

CDR3 DNA: TGCGCCAGCAGCTTAGGACTAGAGTCCAATGAGCAGTTCTTC
CDR3 protein: CASSLGLESNEQFF
D gene: TRBD2
J gene: TRBJ2-1
clone size: few
V gene: TRBV5-1

CDR3 DNA: TGTGCCAGTAGCGGGACTAGCGTAGTCAACGAGCAGTACTTC
CDR3 protein: CASSGTSVVNEQYF
D gene: TRBD2
J gene: TRBJ2-7
clone size: few
V gene: TRBV19

CDR3 DNA: TGCGCCAGCAGGACAGGGTCAACTAATGAAAAACTGTTTTTT
CDR3 protein: CASRTGSTNEKLFF
D gene: TRBD1
J gene: TRBJ1-4
clone size: few
V gene: TRBV5-1

CDR3 DNA: TGTGCCAGCAGCTTGGGCGGGACAGGCTGGAACACTGAAGCTTTCTTT
CDR3 protein: CASSLGGTGWNTEAFF
D gene: TRBD1
J gene: TRBJ1-1
clone size: .
V gene: TRBV11-1

CDR3 DNA: TGTGCCAGTAGTATCAGGACAGACAGCTACGAGCAGTACTTC
CDR3 protein: CASSIRTDSYEQYF
D gene: .
J gene: TRBJ2-7
clone size: few
V gene: TRBV19

CDR3 DNA: TGTGCCAGCAGCTTAGGAGGCCAGAGCGCCAATCAGCCCCAGCATTTT
CDR3 protein: CASSLGGQSANQPQHF
D gene: .
J gene: TRBJ1-5
clone size: few
V gene: TRBV5-5

CDR3 DNA: TGTGCCAGCAGTGAATGGCGGGGGGACTATGGCTACACCTTC
CDR3 protein: CASSEWRGDYGYTF
D gene: .
J gene: TRBJ1-2
clone size: .
V gene: TRBV25-1

CDR3 DNA: TGCGCCAGCAGCTTGCTGCAGACTAGCGGGGAAGAGACCCAGTACTTC
CDR3 protein: CASSLLQTSGEETQYF
D gene: TRBD2
J gene: TRBJ2-5
clone size: .
V gene: TRBV5-1

CDR3 DNA: TGTGCCAGCAGCCTAAATAGGGGAGGGAACACTGAAGCTTTCTTT
CDR3 protein: CASSLNRGGNTEAFF
D gene: .
J gene: TRBJ1-1
clone size: .
V gene: TRBV13

CDR3 DNA: TGTGCCAGCAGTCTCGGACACAGCACAGATACGCAGTATTTT
CDR3 protein: CASSLGHSTDTQYF
D gene: .
J gene: TRBJ2-3
clone size: few
V gene: TRBV27

CDR3 DNA: TGCGCCAGCAGCCTTACCGGGACAGATGGAAACACCATATATTTT
CDR3 protein: CASSLTGTDGNTIYF
D gene: TRBD1
J gene: TRBJ1-3
clone size: few
V gene: TRBV4-1

CDR3 DNA: TGTGCCAGCAGTGAAGGGACACAAGCGTACTTCTACGAGCAGTACTTC
CDR3 protein: CASSEGTQAYFYEQYF
D gene: .
J gene: TRBJ2-7
clone size: .
V gene: TRBV2

CDR3 DNA: TGTGCCAGCAGCTCCCGAGGAGGAAGCTCCTACAATGAGCAGTTCTTC
CDR3 protein: CASSSRGGSSYNEQFF
D gene: .
J gene: TRBJ2-1
clone size: .
V gene: TRBV7-3

CDR3 DNA: TGTGCCAGCAGCGTAGCTAGCGGGAGGCTCGCCTACGAGCAGTACTTC
CDR3 protein: CASSVASGRLAYEQYF
D gene: TRBD2
J gene: TRBJ2-7
clone size: few
V gene: TRBV9

CDR3 DNA: TGCAGCGTTCGGCCGGGACTAGCTACAGATACGCAGTATTTT
CDR3 protein: CSVRPGLATDTQYF
D gene: TRBD2
J gene: TRBJ2-3
clone size: .
V gene: TRBV29-1

CDR3 DNA: TGTGCCAGCAATCTGGGGCATGAGCAGTTCTTC
CDR3 protein: CASNLGHEQFF
D gene: .
J gene: TRBJ2-1
clone size: .
V gene: TRBV2

CDR3 DNA: TGTGCCAGCAGCTTAGGCAGGATATCCTATGGCTACACCTTC
CDR3 protein: CASSLGRISYGYTF
D gene: .
J gene: TRBJ1-2
clone size: .
V gene: TRBV5-7

CDR3 DNA: TGCGCCAGCAGCTTGTCGAGCAATGAGCAGTTCTTC
CDR3 protein: CASSLSSNEQFF
D gene: .
J gene: TRBJ2-1
clone size: few
V gene: TRBV5-1

CDR3 DNA: TGTGCCAGCAGTTCCCTGACAGGGGCGTACACCGGGGAGCTGTTTTTT
CDR3 protein: CASSSLTGAYTGELFF
D gene: TRBD1
J gene: TRBJ2-2
clone size: .
V gene: TRBV27

CDR3 DNA: TGTGCCAGCAGTGACGTAGGCACTACCAATTCACCCCTCCACTTT
CDR3 protein: CASSDVGTTNSPLHF
D gene: .
J gene: TRBJ1-6
clone size: .
V gene: TRBV2

CDR3 DNA: TGTGCCAGCAGCTTAAACAGGGGGAGGTATGGCTACACCTTC
CDR3 protein: CASSLNRGRYGYTF
D gene: TRBD1
J gene: TRBJ1-2
clone size: .
V gene: TRBV7-2

CDR3 DNA: TGTGCCAGCAGTACCCGGTGGTACTACGAGCAGTACTTC
CDR3 protein: CASSTRWYYEQYF
D gene: .
J gene: TRBJ2-7
clone size: .
V gene: TRBV6-1

CDR3 DNA: TGTGCCAGCAGCCCTTCCAGGCGATCGGGCGCAATCCGGGATGAGCAGTACTTC
CDR3 protein: CASSPSRRSGAIRDEQYF
D gene: .
J gene: TRBJ2-7
clone size: few
V gene: TRBV7-7

CDR3 DNA: TGTGCCTGGAGTGCCCGGACTAGCGGGAGGGATACGCAGTATTTT
CDR3 protein: CAWSARTSGRDTQYF
D gene: TRBD2
J gene: TRBJ2-3
clone size: .
V gene: TRBV30

CDR3 DNA: TGTGCCAGCTCACCGGGGGTTCGGGGGGACTACGAGCAGTACTTC
CDR3 protein: CASSPGVRGDYEQYF
D gene: TRBD2
J gene: TRBJ2-7
clone size: few
V gene: TRBV18

CDR3 DNA: TGCGCCAGCAGCGGGAGACAGGGCCAAGAGACCCAGTACTTC
CDR3 protein: CASSGRQGQETQYF
D gene: TRBD1
J gene: TRBJ2-5
clone size: few
V gene: TRBV5-1

CDR3 DNA: TGTGCCAGCTCCCATCCAACTAGCGGGAGTAGCGGGGAGCTGTTTTTT
CDR3 protein: CASSHPTSGSSGELFF
D gene: TRBD2
J gene: TRBJ2-2
clone size: few
V gene: TRBV7-6

CDR3 DNA: TGTGCCAGCAGGGGCGGAGGGGTCGGTCAGCCCCAGCATTTT
CDR3 protein: CASRGGGVGQPQHF
D gene: .
J gene: TRBJ1-5
clone size: few
V gene: TRBV7-6

CDR3 DNA: TGTGCCAGCTCACTCTCCCAGGCCAAAGAAGAAGCTTTCTTT
CDR3 protein: CASSLSQAKEEAFF
D gene: .
J gene: TRBJ1-1
clone size: few
V gene: TRBV2

CDR3 DNA: TGTGCCAGCAGCTTGGGACAGCGGTCCTACAATGAGCAGTTCTTC
CDR3 protein: CASSLGQRSYNEQFF
D gene: TRBD1
J gene: TRBJ2-1
clone size: few
V gene: TRBV11-2

CDR3 DNA: TGTGCCAGCAGCTTCAGATTGCACGGGAGGGCCAACTACAATGAGCAGTTCTTC
CDR3 protein: CASSFRLHGRANYNEQFF
D gene: TRBD2
J gene: TRBJ2-1
clone size: few
V gene: TRBV5-4

CDR3 DNA: TGTGCCAGCAGCCCTCGAGTAGCGGAGACCCAGTACTTC
CDR3 protein: CASSPRVAETQYF
D gene: .
J gene: TRBJ2-5
clone size: .
V gene: TRBV5-6

CDR3 DNA: TGTGCCAGCAGTGAAGTCTTAACAGGCCATTCACCCCTCCACTTT
CDR3 protein: CASSEVLTGHSPLHF
D gene: .
J gene: TRBJ1-6
clone size: few
V gene: TRBV6-1

CDR3 DNA: TGCAGCGTTGAGACCGGGTTTGGTCAGCCCCAGCATTTT
CDR3 protein: CSVETGFGQPQHF
D gene: .
J gene: TRBJ1-5
clone size: .
V gene: TRBV29-1

CDR3 DNA: TGTGCCAGCAGCTCGCCGGGACTAGGGGTGAATGAGCAGTTCTTC
CDR3 protein: CASSSPGLGVNEQFF
D gene: TRBD2
J gene: TRBJ2-1
clone size: few
V gene: TRBV5-4

CDR3 DNA: TGTGCCAGCAGCGTAGGGCCCCCAATGACAGGTTACAATGAGCAGTTCTTC
CDR3 protein: CASSVGPPMTGYNEQFF
D gene: .
J gene: TRBJ2-1
clone size: .
V gene: TRBV9

CDR3 DNA: TGTGCCGGAGGTGCTGGGGCCAACGTCCTGACTTTC
CDR3 protein: CAGGAGANVLTF
D gene: .
J gene: TRBJ2-6
clone size: few
V gene: TRBV11-2

CDR3 DNA: TGTGCCTGGGGACAGGGGGATGCCAACGTCCTGACTTTC
CDR3 protein: CAWGQGDANVLTF
D gene: TRBD1
J gene: TRBJ2-6
clone size: .
V gene: TRBV30

CDR3 DNA: TGTGCCAGCGCGGCGGTGAGGTCTGGAACCGGGGAGCTGTTTTTT
CDR3 protein: CASAAVRSGTGELFF
D gene: .
J gene: TRBJ2-2
clone size: few
V gene: TRBV6-6

CDR3 DNA: TGTGCCAGCAGCTTAGGCACAGGGGGCTTCTATGGCTACACCTTC
CDR3 protein: CASSLGTGGFYGYTF
D gene: TRBD1
J gene: TRBJ1-2
clone size: .
V gene: TRBV7-6

CDR3 DNA: TGTGCCAGCAGTGAGGCGGGGGCCGACAATCAGCCCCAGCATTTT
CDR3 protein: CASSEAGADNQPQHF
D gene: .
J gene: TRBJ1-5
clone size: few
V gene: TRBV25-1

CDR3 DNA: TGTGCCAGTAGCATCGGCGGGAGCAGCTGGGAGCAGTACTTC
CDR3 protein: CASSIGGSSWEQYF
D gene: TRBD2
J gene: TRBJ2-7
clone size: few
V gene: TRBV19

CDR3 DNA: TGCGCCAGCAGCTCGACGGACAGTTTCTACGAGCAGTACTTC
CDR3 protein: CASSSTDSFYEQYF
D gene: .
J gene: TRBJ2-7
clone size: .
V gene: TRBV5-1